One sample yielded the 20 T cell receptor beta chains listed below, sequenced in a study of blood T cell repertoires in COVID-19. Repertoires were generated with immunoSEQ multiplex PCR, while TCRdb's copy carries only in-frame clones and drops some. The top ten hold approximately 10% of the sample, which has about 220,000 clones, 65% to 90% seen once. The sequenced sample consisted of peripheral blood. These receptors were obtained from a man in his fifties or sixties with active or convalescent COVID-19.

This clone has only a few counts. V gene TRBV18 combines with J gene TRBJ2-1; unclear D gene. CDR1 and CDR2 (germline): KGHSH, LQKENI. CDR3 size: 16 residues. V lost 1 base and J lost 3, with 13 bases in between. The CDR3 sequence is CASSPQSKADYNEQFF. The CDR3 nucleotides are TGTGCCAGCTCACCACAGTCAAAAGCTGACTACAATGAGCAGTTCTTC.

The chain carries TRBV30 and TRBJ2-5, with 7 positions matching TRBD2. The CDR3 consists of 15 residues. The germline V gene has CDR1 GTSNPN and CDR2 SVGIG (reference sequence). Germline trimming cut 1 base from V and 5 bases from J; bases unmatched to any gene: 10. The DNA of the CDR3 is TGTGCCTGGAGTGGATCAGGGAGGGAGCTTGAGACCCAGTACTTC. Residues: CAWSGSGRELETQYF.

Only a few counts were recorded for this clone. V usage is TRBV18 and J usage is TRBJ1-4, with 7 nucleotides matching TRBD1. J lost 0 bases, V lost 6 bases, and 4 bases had no gene match. CDR3 size: 15 residues. CDR1 KGHSH and CDR2 LQKENI come from the germline V gene. In DNA form, the CDR3 reads TGTGCCAGCTCGGATACAGGGGCAACTAATGAAAAACTGTTTTTT. Its translation: CASSDTGATNEKLFF.

V and J are TRBV28 and TRBJ1-5, with 10 positions matching TRBD1. Germline loops: CDR1 MDHEN, CDR2 SYDVKM. The CDR3 covers 12 residues. Losses at the gene ends were 2 bases for V and 15 bases for J; bases not matched to a gene: 4. The CDR3 region is CASSLDRGRAHF. The DNA for the CDR3 is TGTGCCAGCAGTTTAGACAGGGGGCGGGCGCATTTT.

This sequence joins TRBV11-1 and TRBJ2-3; 7 bases agree with TRBD1. J lost 1 base, V lost 1 base, and 2 bases had no gene match. The CDR3 is 15 residues long. Germline lookup yields CDR1 SGHAT and CDR2 FQDESV (reference sequence). CDR3 DNA sequence: TGTGCCAGCAGCTTAGGACAGGGCCGCACAGATACGCAGTATTTT. This encodes CASSLGQGRTDTQYF.

V usage is TRBV6-2 or TRBV6-3 and J usage is TRBJ2-7, with 9 bases aligning to TRBD2. There are 16 residues in the CDR3. Germline CDR1 is MNHEY and CDR2 is SVGEGT. J was trimmed by 1 base and V by 6 bases; bases with no gene match: 10. For the CDR3, the DNA is TGTGCCAGCAGCCTTCATAGCGGGAGCGGATCCTACGAGCAGTACTTC. Its translation is CASSLHSGSGSYEQYF.

The V and J genes are TRBV18 and TRBJ1-2; the D is unclear. Germline V gene data show CDR1 as KGHSH and CDR2 as LQKENI. V lost 3 bases and J lost 1, with 9 bases in between. The CDR3 spans 14 residues. CDR3 sequence reads: CASSPPGSNYGYTF. As DNA, the CDR3 is TGTGCCAGCTCACCCCCCGGGAGTAACTATGGCTACACCTTC.

J is TRBJ1-5 and V is TRBV19, with 7 bases that match TRBD1. There are 14 residues in the CDR3. Germline trimming cut 5 bases from V and 5 bases from J; bases unmatched to any gene: 6. Germline values: CDR1 LNHDA, CDR2 SQIVND (reference sequence). The CDR3 is CASSLDRVDQPQHF. The DNA for the CDR3 is TGTGCCAGTAGTCTCGACAGGGTCGATCAGCCCCAGCATTTT.

The V and J genes are TRBV5-1 and TRBJ1-3; 9 bases are a match to TRBD1. Germline trimming cut 0 bases from V and 3 bases from J; bases unmatched to any gene: 4. Germline assignment: CDR1 SGHRS and CDR2 YFSETQ. The CDR3 sequence is 16 residues long. The CDR3 DNA reads TGCGCCAGCAGCTTGGTGGGGACAGGGTATGGAAACACCATATATTTT. Amino acid sequence: CASSLVGTGYGNTIYF. Variable domain in full (rest from reference TRBV5-1 and TRBJ1-3): KAGVTQTPRYLIKTRGQQVTLSCSPISGHRSVSWYQQTPGQGLQFLFEYFSETQRNKGNFPGRFSGRQFSNSRSEMNVSTLELGDSALYLCASSLVGTGYGNTIYFGEGSWLTVV.

This chain joins TRBV6-2 or TRBV6-3 and TRBJ2-7; TRBD2 agrees at 13 bases. V lost 5 bases and J lost 5; bases outside the gene matches: 15. Germline values: CDR1 MNHEY, CDR2 SVGEGT. The CDR3 consists of 18 residues. CDR3 sequence reads: CASSDRTSGRSTKNEQYF. The CDR3 DNA follows: TGTGCCAGCAGTGACCGGACTAGCGGGAGATCAACCAAAAACGAGCAGTACTTC.

The chain uses TRBV5-1 and TRBJ2-7; TRBD1 matches at 8 bases. CDR3 length equals 13 residues. Trimming removed 7 bases from V and 6 bases from J; junction bases left unmatched: 9. Germline V CDR1 and CDR2: SGHRS, YFSETQ. The CDR3 protein is CASRQGTSGEQYV. The CDR3 nucleotides read TGCGCCAGCCGACAGGGGACCTCGGGCGAGCAGTACGTC.

This chain links TRBV28 with TRBJ1-2; maybe TRBD1 (5 bases). CDR3 length equals 14 residues. Deletions cut 7 bases from V and 7 bases from J, with 19 bases between. Per germline, CDR1 MDHEN and CDR2 SYDVKM. In nucleotides, the CDR3 is TGTGCCAGCACCACCTCGCTGGGGCGCGGTGGCTACACCTTC. As protein: CASTTSLGRGGYTF.

The J gene is TRBJ2-2, the V gene TRBV27; 14 bases are a match to TRBD2. The CDR3 is made up of 17 amino acids. The V and J ends lost 6 bases and 3 bases, in that order; junction bases with no gene match: 6. From germline, CDR1 is MNHEY and CDR2 SMNVEV (reference sequence). This chain's CDR3 is CASRWTSGGRYTGELFF. Written as DNA, the CDR3 is TGTGCCAGCAGATGGACTAGCGGGGGGCGGTACACCGGGGAGCTGTTTTTT.

In DNA, the CDR3 is TGTGCCAGCAGCTTAAGGACAGGTCTCGAGCAGTACGTC. Amino acid sequence: CASSLRTGLEQYV. This chain connects TRBV11-2 to TRBJ2-7; TRBD1 agrees at 7 bases. The junction had 4 bases not matched to a gene; V was cut back by 2 bases and J by 6 bases. Per the germline V gene, CDR1 is SGHAT and CDR2 is FQNNGV. The CDR3 is 13 residues long.

This clone was seen a handful of times. DNA of the CDR3: TGTGCCAGCAGCCGTGCTGGGTCTAGCTTGTACGAGACCCAGTACTTC. This encodes CASSRAGSSLYETQYF. The rearrangement joins TRBV7-2 to TRBJ2-5; tentative D call: TRBD2 (5 bases). Germline lookup yields CDR1 SGHTA and CDR2 FQGNSA. The CDR3 has 16 residues. V shed 5 bases and J shed 5 bases, with 21 bases lying between them.

This clone has more than one count but fewer than ten. J is TRBJ2-3 and V is TRBV24-1; 7 bases are a match to TRBD2. CDR1 and CDR2 (germline): KGHDR, SFDVKD. Trimming at V came to 3 bases and at J to 7 bases, leaving 6 bases not matched to a gene. This CDR3 region has 14 residues. The CDR3 nucleotides are TGTGCCACCAGTGATGTGGGGGGGGGTTATACGCAGTATTTT. Amino acid sequence: CATSDVGGGYTQYF.

CDR3 residues: CASSSGQVGSYEQYF. For the CDR3, the DNA is TGTGCCAGCAGCTCGGGACAGGTCGGCTCCTACGAGCAGTACTTC. The chain carries TRBV7-9 and TRBJ2-7; 8 bases line up with TRBD1. V gave up 4 bases and J gave up 0 bases; unmatched junction bases: 5. The CDR3 runs to 15 residues. The germline V gene has CDR1 SEHNR and CDR2 FQNEAQ (reference sequence).

This clone has only one observation. The chain recombines TRBV4-2 with TRBJ2-2, with 7 bases lining up with TRBD2. Germline V gene data show CDR1 as LGHNA and CDR2 as YNFKEQ. The CDR3 totals 16 residues. After removal of 0 bases from V and 0 bases from J, the junction contained 1 base not matched to a gene. The CDR3 is CASSQDRGANTGELFF. The CDR3 coding sequence is TGTGCCAGCAGCCAAGACCGGGGGGCGAACACCGGGGAGCTGTTTTTT.

The CDR3 reads CASSLDRGDTEAFF. CDR3 DNA: TGTGCCAGCAGCTTGGACAGGGGAGACACTGAAGCTTTCTTT. The gene calls are TRBV5-4 and TRBJ1-1; 7 nucleotides agree with TRBD1. CDR1 SGHNT and CDR2 YYREEE come from the germline V gene (reference sequence). V lost 0 bases and J lost 3; bases outside the gene matches: 2. The CDR3 has 14 residues.

V gene TRBV7-9 combines with J gene TRBJ2-3, with no clear D. Trimming removed 5 bases at V and 3 bases at J, with 9 bases between. The germline V gene has CDR1 SEHNR and CDR2 FQNEAQ (reference sequence). The CDR3 runs to 13 residues. CDR3 residues: CASSRVRTDTQYF. CDR3 in DNA: TGTGCCAGCAGCCGCGTGAGGACAGATACGCAGTATTTT.